Presented here are 9 T cell receptor beta chains from one specimen sequenced in a study of blood T cells in healthy people across ages. Using a J-beta primer mix together with a sample-barcoded 5' primer, a second PCR was run for roughly 7 to 12 cycles. TCRdb ran MiXCR on the 5' RACE reads and lists one entry per CDR3 protein. The sample lists approximately 800,000 distinct CDR3 sequences, 35% to 50% seen once, with 15% to 20% in the top ten. The sample consisted of blood. The receptors derive from an elderly man in good health.

This clonotype has a count of ten or more. V gene TRBV7-8 combines with J gene TRBJ2-7; TRBD1 or TRBD2 may be the D gene (5 bases each). The CDR3 has 14 amino acids. Germline-derived CDR1 and CDR2 are SGHVS and FQNEAQ. Trimming stripped 5 bases from V and 2 bases from J, with 13 bases between. The CDR3 nucleotides read TGTGCCAGCAGCGTAAGCCAGGGACCCTACGAGCAGTACTTC. Translation gives CASSVSQGPYEQYF.

The chain combines TRBV9 with TRBJ2-1; D might be TRBD1 or TRBD2, each matching 5 bases. Trimming shortened V by 3 bases and J by 2 bases, and 21 bases separated the two germline ends. Germline assignment: CDR1 SGDLS and CDR2 YYNGEE. The CDR3 sequence is 18 residues long. Here the CDR3 DNA reads TGTGCCAGCAGCGCCCCACCTGTGGGGGAGCTTACCTACAATGAGCAGTTCTTC. It is translated as CASSAPPVGELTYNEQFF.

V and J are TRBV7-2 and TRBJ2-1; D is perhaps TRBD2 (6 bases). The germline V gene has CDR1 SGHTA and CDR2 FQGNSA. This CDR3 region has 14 residues. V lost 2 bases, J lost 10 bases, and 15 bases lay in between. The CDR3 DNA follows: TGTGCCAGCAGCTTATCCCCATTGGAGGGCGAGCAGTTCTTC. Encoded protein: CASSLSPLEGEQFF.

This clonotype was counted only a few times. The chain employs TRBV7-9 and TRBJ2-5; D unclear. The CDR3 consists of 13 residues. The V and J ends lost 1 base and 11 bases respectively, with 14 bases between them. From germline, CDR1 is SEHNR and CDR2 FQNEAQ (reference sequence). CDR3: CASSLDLSPEQYF. In DNA form, the CDR3 reads TGTGCCAGCAGCTTAGACTTATCCCCAGAGCAGTACTTC.

This clonotype has a handful of counts. CDR3 coding DNA: TGCGCCAGCAGCTTGCTAGCGGGAGAGAGTGAGCAGTTCTTC. Residues: CASSLLAGESEQFF. The genes are TRBV5-1 and TRBJ2-1, with 10 bases lining up with TRBD2. The CDR3 is 14 residues long. From germline, CDR1 is SGHRS and CDR2 YFSETQ. Trimming removed 1 base from V and 9 bases from J; junction bases left unmatched: 4.

The V call is TRBV5-1, the J call TRBJ1-1; D is possibly TRBD1 (6 bases). Looked up from germline, CDR1 is SGHRS and CDR2 is YFSETQ. V was cut by 5 bases and J by 3 bases, with 20 bases left in between. CDR3 length: 16 amino acids. In DNA, the CDR3 is TGCGCCAGCAGGAACTCTCGAACAGGGCGGGACACTGAAGCTTTCTTT. Its protein is CASRNSRTGRDTEAFF.

The rearrangement uses TRBV20-1 and TRBJ2-1, with D unresolved. Between the trimmed V and J ends, which lost 3 bases and 6 bases, there was a span of 15 bases. The germline V gene has CDR1 DFQATT and CDR2 SNEGSKA (reference sequence). CDR3 size: 14 residues. The CDR3 DNA reads as TGCAGTGCTAGGGGCGTCGCAGGCACCAATGAGCAGTTCTTC. This sequence encodes CSARGVAGTNEQFF.

This clonotype was observed a handful of times. The chain has TRBV6-5 and TRBJ1-4; 7 nucleotides agree with TRBD1. CDR1 MNHEY and CDR2 SVGAGI come from the germline V gene. The CDR3 covers 14 residues. J lost 8 bases, V lost 6 bases, and 9 bases had no gene match. CDR3 in DNA: TGTGCCAGCAGGAAGGACAGGCCCATAGAAAAACTGTTTTTT. Its protein product is CASRKDRPIEKLFF.

This clonotype occurred a few times. The chain joins TRBV9 to TRBJ2-1; D gene unclear. Germline V gene sequence: CDR1 SGDLS, CDR2 YYNGEE. V lost 1 base, J lost 3 bases, and 11 bases lay in between. The CDR3 covers 15 residues. This CDR3 is CASSVLDSGYNEQFF. In DNA, the CDR3 is TGTGCCAGCAGCGTATTAGATTCTGGCTACAATGAGCAGTTCTTC.